Each of the 24 T cell receptor beta chains below was sequenced from the same sample in a study of spatial heterogeneity in lung cancer. Time point reported: sample taken at primary tumor resection. Unsorted samples of tumor, nontumor lung or frozen PBMC had their whole RNA sequenced. In TCRdb, the 5' RACE reads were re-called with MiXCR into one record per CDR3 protein. The data hold roughly 17,000 distinct CDR3 sequences, with 19% observed a single time. Here the sequenced sample was PBMCs, taken at surgery. The source of these receptors is a male donor with early-stage non-small cell lung cancer.

This clonotype ranks as medium-sized (0.01 to 0.1%). V and J are TRBV5-1 and TRBJ2-3, with a tentative D call TRBD2 (6 bases). The germline V gene has CDR1 SGHRS and CDR2 YFSETQ. V was shortened by 2 bases and J by 0 bases, with 10 bases between the two germline ends. The CDR3 has 15 amino acids. The CDR3 DNA is TGCGCCAGCAGCTTTGGACTACCCAGCACAGATACGCAGTATTTT. Its translation: CASSFGLPSTDTQYF.

This chain uses TRBV5-8 with TRBJ2-2; 8 nucleotides agree with TRBD1. V was clipped by 0 bases and J by 2 bases; unmatched bases: 3. This CDR3 is 16 amino acids long. Germline CDR1 is SGHTS and CDR2 is YDEGEE. The CDR3 region has the DNA TGTGCCAGCAGCTTGGAAACAGGGGGAAACACCGGGGAGCTGTTTTTT. Its translation: CASSLETGGNTGELFF.

This rearrangement joins TRBV7-2 to TRBJ2-3; TRBD2 agrees at 11 bases. Trimming took 1 base from V and 7 from J; bases not matched to a gene: 4. Per the germline V gene, CDR1 is SGHTA and CDR2 is FQGNSA. This CDR3 comprises 15 residues. CDR3 residues: CASSLDPSGGNTQYF. Written as DNA, the CDR3 is TGTGCCAGCAGCTTAGATCCTAGCGGGGGGAATACGCAGTATTTT.

At least ten counts were recorded for this clonotype. This sequence joins TRBV14 and TRBJ2-4; D unresolved. The CDR3 covers 14 residues. Trimming took off 1 base at V and 8 bases at J, with 12 bases between the two ends. In germline, CDR1 is SGHDN, CDR2 FVKESK. The CDR3 is CASSQVGLADIQYF. CDR3 in DNA: TGTGCCAGCAGCCAAGTCGGGCTTGCGGACATTCAGTACTTC.

At least ten counts were recorded for this clonotype. The chain couples TRBV7-8 to TRBJ2-7; 8 nucleotides match TRBD2. In germline, CDR1 is SGHVS, CDR2 FQNEAQ. The ends lost 2 bases at V and 2 bases at J; junction bases unmatched: 5. The CDR3 is made up of 15 amino acids. CDR3 nucleotide sequence: TGTGCCAGCAGCTTATTTAGCGGGGAAACCTACGAGCAGTACTTC. Its translation: CASSLFSGETYEQYF.

This chain uses TRBV9 with TRBJ1-2, with 11 positions matching TRBD1. Trimming took 3 bases from V and 4 from J; bases not matched to a gene: 5. This CDR3 is built from 15 residues. The germline V gene has CDR1 SGDLS and CDR2 YYNGEE. CDR3 nucleotides: TGTGCCAGCAGCGACGGACAGGGGGCCTTCTATGGCTACACCTTC. It yields the protein CASSDGQGAFYGYTF.

This clonotype was recorded a few times. V usage is TRBV4-2 and J usage is TRBJ1-1; D not resolved. The V gene lost 2 bases and the J gene lost 2 bases, with 9 bases spanning the gap. Germline loops: CDR1 LGHNA, CDR2 YNFKEQ. The CDR3 spans 14 residues. The CDR3 region is CASSQKLENTEAFF. The CDR3 coding sequence is TGTGCCAGCAGCCAAAAACTCGAAAACACTGAAGCTTTCTTT.

This clonotype was picked up a small number of times. The rearrangement joins TRBV10-2 to TRBJ2-3, with D uncertain. The germline V and J ends were trimmed by 1 base and 0 bases, with 8 bases remaining between them. The CDR3 sequence is 15 residues long. The germline gives CDR1 WSHSY, CDR2 SAAADI. CDR3 loop: CASSEWLTSTDTQYF. The DNA for the CDR3 is TGCGCCAGCAGTGAGTGGCTGACTAGCACAGATACGCAGTATTTT.

The CDR3 coding sequence is TGTGCCAGCAGACACAGGGGGACTCAGCCCCAGCATTTT. This translates into CASRHRGTQPQHF. The chain employs TRBV7-2 and TRBJ1-5, with 8 bases identical to TRBD1. V gave up 6 bases and J gave up 6 bases; unmatched junction bases: 4. The CDR3 extends over 13 amino acids. CDR1 SGHTA and CDR2 FQGNSA come from the germline V gene.

This clonotype is medium-sized by share. As DNA, the CDR3 is TGCAGTGCTAGACCTTCTATTCAGGAGGGGGCAGATACGCAGTATTTT. It codes for CSARPSIQEGADTQYF. This chain joins TRBV20-1 and TRBJ2-3; tentatively, D is TRBD1 or TRBD2 (6 bases each). Deletions cut 2 bases from V and 4 bases from J, with 19 bases between. The CDR3 length is 16 residues. Germline V gene sequence: CDR1 DFQATT, CDR2 SNEGSKA (reference sequence).

This clonotype was seen repeatedly, ten times or more. V usage is TRBV5-5 and J usage is TRBJ2-1, with D maybe TRBD2 (6 bases). The CDR3 has 15 residues. CDR1 and CDR2 (germline): SGHKS, YYEKEE (reference sequence). V lost 2 bases, J lost 3 bases, and 12 bases lay in between. CDR3 region: CASSFVGDFYNEQFF. As DNA, the CDR3 is TGTGCCAGCAGCTTTGTGGGGGACTTCTACAATGAGCAGTTCTTC.

This clonotype occurred many times. The CDR3 protein is CSVERAGASTDTQYF. For the CDR3, the DNA is TGCAGCGTTGAGAGGGCGGGGGCTAGCACAGATACGCAGTATTTT. The chain couples TRBV29-1 to TRBJ2-3; weak D call: TRBD2 (7 bases). There are 15 residues in the CDR3. V was clipped by 3 bases and J by 0 bases, with 13 bases between them. Germline CDR1 reads SQVTM; CDR2 reads ANQGSEA.

V is TRBV20-1 and J is TRBJ2-7; D is uncertain. The V and J ends lost 3 bases and 5 bases respectively, with 8 bases between them. The CDR3 is 11 residues long. CDR1 and CDR2 from the germline V gene are DFQATT and SNEGSKA (reference sequence). In DNA form, the CDR3 reads TGCAGTGCTAGTACGGCGGACGAGCAGTACTTC. The encoded protein is CSASTADEQYF.

The CDR3 sequence is CASSPQGNSPLHF. DNA for the CDR3: TGTGCCAGCAGCCCACAGGGGAACTCACCCCTCCACTTT. The genes are TRBV7-2 and TRBJ1-6, with TRBD1 matching over 7 bases. V was clipped by 5 bases and J by 10 bases; unmatched bases: 5. Germline values: CDR1 SGHTA, CDR2 FQGNSA. The length of the CDR3 is 13 residues.

This clonotype ranks as medium-sized (0.01 to 0.1%). The rearrangement links TRBV7-2 to TRBJ1-4, with unresolved D. Germline V CDR1 and CDR2: SGHTA, FQGNSA. V was clipped by 5 bases and J by 8 bases, with 9 bases between them. CDR3 length: 12 amino acids. The CDR3 here is CASSRQGEKLFF. CDR3 sequence (DNA): TGTGCCAGCAGCCGACAAGGGGAAAAACTGTTTTTT.

This clonotype was recorded at least ten times. The J gene is TRBJ1-5, the V gene TRBV6-5, with 10 nucleotides matching TRBD1. CDR1 and CDR2 (germline): MNHEY, SVGAGI. Trimming removed 4 bases from V and 6 bases from J; junction bases left unmatched: 6. The CDR3 has 15 residues. The CDR3 nucleotides are TGTGCCAGCAGTTTGGCCGGGACAGGGGCTCAGCCCCAGCATTTT. Its protein is CASSLAGTGAQPQHF.

Sample share makes this clonotype medium-sized (0.01 to 0.1%). The J gene is TRBJ1-2, the V gene TRBV7-9, with a tentative D call TRBD1 (5 bases). The V end lost 8 bases, the J end lost 2 bases, and 6 bases lay between the germline ends. From germline, CDR1 is SEHNR and CDR2 FQNEAQ (reference sequence). This CDR3 contains 11 residues. In nucleotides, the CDR3 is TGTGCCAGCCAGGGAAACTATGGCTACACCTTC. Translation gives CASQGNYGYTF.

There are many counts of this clonotype. The chain joins TRBV9 to TRBJ2-7; 8 nucleotides align to TRBD1. Trimming removed 4 bases from V and 5 bases from J; junction bases left unmatched: 5. The CDR3 extends over 13 amino acids. Germline V lookup: CDR1 SGDLS, CDR2 YYNGEE. CDR3 sequence: CASSLGQGHEQYF. The CDR3 nucleotides are TGTGCCAGCAGCCTCGGACAGGGCCACGAGCAGTACTTC.

By frequency in the sample, this clonotype is medium-sized. The chain joins TRBV14 to TRBJ1-2; D perhaps matches TRBD1 (6 bases). Trimming left V 3 bases short and J 0 bases short, with 11 bases between. The CDR3 is made up of 15 amino acids. Germline V gene sequence: CDR1 SGHDN, CDR2 FVKESK. This CDR3 is CASSQLTGTNYGYTF. CDR3 DNA sequence: TGTGCCAGCAGCCAGCTGACAGGAACTAACTATGGCTACACCTTC.

The J gene is TRBJ2-7, the V gene TRBV7-2, with 7 bases matching TRBD2. Germline V gene data show CDR1 as SGHTA and CDR2 as FQGNSA. The junction had 5 bases not matched to a gene; V was cut back by 0 bases and J by 0 bases. The CDR3 is 16 residues long. The CDR3 nucleotides are TGTGCCAGCAGCTTAGCAGCGGGGAGGAGCTCCTACGAGCAGTACTTC. This translates into CASSLAAGRSSYEQYF.

This clonotype was recorded at least ten times. The genes are TRBV18 and TRBJ2-7, with D possibly being TRBD1 (7 bases). With 3 bases removed from V and 1 base from J, the gap between germline ends came to 13 bases. This CDR3 has 15 amino acids. Germline-derived CDR1 and CDR2 are KGHSH and LQKENI. CDR3 sequence (DNA): TGTGCCAGCTCACCCCGGGCAGGGGGGTCCTACGAGCAGTACTTC. Protein product: CASSPRAGGSYEQYF.

This sequence joins TRBV6-5 and TRBJ1-2, with 8 bases matching TRBD1. CDR1 and CDR2 (germline): MNHEY, SVGAGI. J lost 7 bases, V lost 7 bases, and 11 bases had no gene match. The CDR3 has 14 amino acids. The DNA for the CDR3 is TGTGCCAGCACTAGGGGGCAGGGGGCGTTTGGCTACACCTTC. This gives the protein CASTRGQGAFGYTF.

This clonotype was detected ten times or more. The chain recombines TRBV19 with TRBJ1-2; D call uncertain. Trimming removed 6 bases from V and 0 bases from J, with 14 bases in between. This CDR3 contains 15 residues. The germline V gene encodes CDR1 LNHDA and CDR2 SQIVND (reference sequence). The CDR3 region is CASRKRAESNYGYTF. The CDR3 nucleotides read TGTGCCAGTAGGAAAAGGGCAGAATCTAACTATGGCTACACCTTC.

A few counts support this clonotype. The J gene is TRBJ1-6, the V gene TRBV27; 10 bases are a match to TRBD1. The CDR3 loop spans 17 amino acids. Germline trimming cut 5 bases from V and 10 bases from J; bases unmatched to any gene: 14. Germline CDR1 reads MNHEY; CDR2 reads SMNVEV (reference sequence). Written as DNA, the CDR3 is TGTGCCAGCAGTCCAGAAGTCGGGACAGGGGTCCGGTCACCCCTCCACTTT. Translated, it gives CASSPEVGTGVRSPLHF.